A selection of T cell receptor beta chains follows, all from one sample in a study of blood T cells in healthy people across ages. Via MiXCR, TCRdb re-called the 5' RACE reads, giving one row per CDR3 protein. The table records about 1.1 million distinct CDR3 sequences, 35% to 40% of them present only once. Specimen: blood. These receptors were taken from a man between 18 and 35 years old in good health. Both conserved end residues are part of each CDR3. D genes are given only for firm matches. A clone size is listed for some rows: how often the clone was seen (once, few, many), or a class if it is expanded.

TGTGCCAGCAGCTTAACACCAGGGGAAGGCTACACCTTC	CASSLTPGEGYTF	.	TRBV7-3	TRBJ1-2	.
TGTGCCATCAGTGATGGTAGGAACTATGGCTACACCTTC	CAISDGRNYGYTF	few	TRBV10-3	TRBJ1-2	.
TGCAGTGCTAGAGGCTTGGACCCCGCCTCCACAGATACGCAGTATTTT	CSARGLDPASTDTQYF	few	TRBV20-1	TRBJ2-3	.
TGTGCCAGCAGTTTAGCCGGAGGGCGCACAGATACGCAGTATTTT	CASSLAGGRTDTQYF	many	TRBV28	TRBJ2-3	.
TGCAGTGCTAGAAGAGGGGCCTATAATTCACCCCTCCACTTT	CSARRGAYNSPLHF	few	TRBV20-1	TRBJ1-6	.
TGTGCCAGCAGTGAATATAAGGGTGGCTACAATGAGCAGTACTTC	CASSEYKGGYNEQYF	.	TRBV25-1	TRBJ2-5	.
TGTGCCATCAGTGAGTCAGCACCAACCTCTGGAAACACCATATATTTT	CAISESAPTSGNTIYF	.	TRBV10-3	TRBJ1-3	.
TGCACCAGCAGCCAAGAGGACAGGGTAAAAGAGACCCAGTACTTC	CTSSQEDRVKETQYF	.	TRBV4-1	TRBJ2-5	TRBD1
TGTGCCAGCAGCTTAGCGGGGGGGCCCTCAGATACGCAGTATTTT	CASSLAGGPSDTQYF	.	TRBV7-8	TRBJ2-3	.
TGTGCCAGCACCAGGGATAGTTCACCCCTCCACTTT	CASTRDSSPLHF	.	TRBV6-5	TRBJ1-6	.
TGTGCCAGCAGTTACCTTGACAGGGTGAAGCAGTACTTC	CASSYLDRVKQYF	.	TRBV6-6	TRBJ2-7	TRBD1
TGTGCCAGCAGCCAACGCCTCCCGGTCGGACTAGCGGATAGCACAGATACGCAGTATTTT	CASSQRLPVGLADSTDTQYF	.	TRBV3-1	TRBJ2-3	TRBD2
TGTGCCTGGAGTGGCGGGGGGGATCTTGGTGAGCAGTACTTC	CAWSGGGDLGEQYF	.	TRBV30	TRBJ2-7	TRBD2
TGCGCCAGCAGCGACCTTAAGGGGGCAGATACGCAGTATTTT	CASSDLKGADTQYF	.	TRBV5-1	TRBJ2-3	.
TGTGCCAGCAGTGACCGACAGGGGGGGAATGAGCAGTTCTTC	CASSDRQGGNEQFF	many	TRBV6-4	TRBJ2-1	TRBD1
TGTGCCAGCAGCCGAGGACTAGACGATGAGACCCAGTACTTC	CASSRGLDDETQYF	few	TRBV6-2/TRBV6-3	TRBJ2-5	TRBD2
TGCAGTGCTAGAGGTCTAGATAACACCGGGGAGCTGTTTTTT	CSARGLDNTGELFF	.	TRBV20-1	TRBJ2-2	.
TGTGCCAGCAGCTTGGCCTTGGATACCAATCAGCCCCAGCATTTT	CASSLALDTNQPQHF	.	TRBV5-5	TRBJ1-5	.
TGTGCCAGCAGCCCGGACACTGAAGCTTTCTTT	CASSPDTEAFF	many	TRBV7-9	TRBJ1-1	.
TGCAGTGCTAGAGATTATCTTGGGGGCGGGGCTTTCTTT	CSARDYLGGGAFF	.	TRBV20-1	TRBJ1-1	.
TGTGCCAGCACTCCGGGACCGCGCTCCTACAATGAGCAGTTCTTC	CASTPGPRSYNEQFF	once	TRBV25-1	TRBJ2-1	.
TGCAGCGGCCGAACAGGGGAGGGATCCTACGAGCAGTTCTTC	CSGRTGEGSYEQFF	once	TRBV29-1	TRBJ2-1	.
TGCAGTGCTAGGGCCGGGACAGGGGAGAAAAGACTGTTTTTT	CSARAGTGEKRLFF	few	TRBV20-1	TRBJ1-4	TRBD1
TGTGCCAGCAGTGATTCCGGGACTAGCGGGGGTACCTACGAGCAGTACTTC	CASSDSGTSGGTYEQYF	.	TRBV2	TRBJ2-7	TRBD2
TGTGCCAGCAGCTTGGGAGCAGGGCAGGACACCTTC	CASSLGAGQDTF	.	TRBV5-6	TRBJ1-2	.
TGTGCCTGGACACTTTCTAGGCCTCCCAATGAGCAGTTCTTC	CAWTLSRPPNEQFF	.	TRBV30	TRBJ2-1	.
TGTGCCAGCAGCTTAGATGGCCCAGCTGAAGCTTTCTTT	CASSLDGPAEAFF	few	TRBV11-2	TRBJ1-1	.
TGCGCCAGCAGCTTGGTGCAGGGGGCCTACGAGCAGTACTTC	CASSLVQGAYEQYF	.	TRBV5-1	TRBJ2-7	TRBD1
TGTGCCAGCAGGAGGGACTCATCCCCTAACTACAATGAGCAGTTCTTC	CASRRDSSPNYNEQFF	.	TRBV3-1	TRBJ2-1	.
TGTGCCAGCAGCTGGGGACAATTCGCTGAAGCTTTCTTT	CASSWGQFAEAFF	few	TRBV7-2	TRBJ1-1	.
TGTGCCTGGAGGGAAAGGGACCTTAAAAACATTCAGTACTTC	CAWRERDLKNIQYF	.	TRBV2	TRBJ2-4	.
TGTGCCAGCAGCCGGGCCAGCCTTTTAAATCAGCCCCAGCATTTT	CASSRASLLNQPQHF	.	TRBV27	TRBJ1-5	.
TGCAGTGCTAAAACTAGCGGGGCGACAGATACGCAGTATTTT	CSAKTSGATDTQYF	.	TRBV20-1	TRBJ2-3	TRBD2
TGTGCCAGCAGCCAAGACAGACAGGGATTTTACAATGAGCAGTTCTTC	CASSQDRQGFYNEQFF	.	TRBV4-2	TRBJ2-1	TRBD1
TGTGCCAGCAGCCTCGGGGACCACGCGGAGACCCAGTACTTC	CASSLGDHAETQYF	.	TRBV6-2/TRBV6-3	TRBJ2-5	.
TGTGCCAGCAGCGTAGGAGGGCATCCCTCCAATGAGCAGTTCTTC	CASSVGGHPSNEQFF	.	TRBV9	TRBJ2-1	.
TGTGCCAGCAAACAGGGATACACTGAAGCTTTCTTT	CASKQGYTEAFF	.	TRBV7-9	TRBJ1-1	.
TGCGCCAGCAGCCAGTTAGACGAGGGGCGCCAAGAGACCCAGTACTTC	CASSQLDEGRQETQYF	few	TRBV4-3	TRBJ2-5	.
.	CASSSSGQGAYGYTF	.	TRBV12-3/TRBV12-4	TRBJ1-2	.
TGCGCCAGTAGCCGTTCTGGACGGACCGCGAACACTGAAGCTTTCTTT	CASSRSGRTANTEAFF	.	TRBV5-1	TRBJ1-1	.
TGTGCCAGCAGTTTACCAGGGCGGATGAATCAGCCCCAGCATTTT	CASSLPGRMNQPQHF	once	TRBV12-3/TRBV12-4	TRBJ1-5	.
TGTGCCAGCAGCTCCCCGGTCGCAGCGGAGACCCAGTACTTC	CASSSPVAAETQYF	few	TRBV7-9	TRBJ2-5	.
TGTGCCAGCAGTTTAGCCTGGACTAGCGGGGGGGCGTACAATGAGCAGTTCTTC	CASSLAWTSGGAYNEQFF	.	TRBV12-3/TRBV12-4	TRBJ2-1	TRBD2
TGCGCCAGCAGCCCCACAGGGGGCGCGACTGAAGCTTTCTTT	CASSPTGGATEAFF	.	TRBV5-1	TRBJ1-1	TRBD1